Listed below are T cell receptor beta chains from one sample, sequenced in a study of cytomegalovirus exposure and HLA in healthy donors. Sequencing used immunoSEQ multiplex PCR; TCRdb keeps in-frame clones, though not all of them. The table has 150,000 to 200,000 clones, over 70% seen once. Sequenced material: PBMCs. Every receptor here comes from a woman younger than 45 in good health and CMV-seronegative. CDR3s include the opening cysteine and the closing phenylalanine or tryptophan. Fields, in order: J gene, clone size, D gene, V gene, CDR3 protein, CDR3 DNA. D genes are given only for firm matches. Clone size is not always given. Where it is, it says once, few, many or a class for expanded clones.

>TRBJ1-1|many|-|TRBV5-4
CASSLVGEGSEAFF
TGTGCCAGCAGCTTGGTAGGGGAAGGGTCTGAAGCTTTCTTT
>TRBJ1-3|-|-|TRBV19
CASSISMGGPGNTIYF
TGTGCCAGTAGTATATCGATGGGGGGACCTGGAAACACCATATATTTT
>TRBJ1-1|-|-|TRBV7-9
CASSLTGGNTEAFF
TGTGCCAGCAGCTTAACGGGGGGGAACACTGAAGCTTTCTTT
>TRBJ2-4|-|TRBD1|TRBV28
CASSVTGALSLRNSQYF
TGTGCCAGCAGTGTGACAGGGGCCCTATCTCTTCGGAACAGTCAGTACTTC
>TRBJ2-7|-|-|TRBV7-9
CASSFGGSYEQYF
TGTGCCAGCAGCTTCGGGGGTTCCTACGAGCAGTACTTC
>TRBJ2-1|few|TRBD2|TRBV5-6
CASSPGLAGNNEQFF
TGTGCCAGCAGCCCGGGGCTAGCGGGGAACAATGAGCAGTTCTTC
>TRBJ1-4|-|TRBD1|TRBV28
CASYDRGIEKLFF
TGTGCCAGCTACGACAGGGGGATTGAAAAACTGTTTTTT
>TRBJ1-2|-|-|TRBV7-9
CASSLESRIGGYTF
TGTGCCAGCAGCTTAGAGTCCAGGATAGGTGGCTACACCTTC
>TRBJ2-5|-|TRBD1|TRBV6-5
CASSPGTGLQETQYF
TGTGCCAGCAGTCCCGGGACAGGGTTACAAGAGACCCAGTACTTC
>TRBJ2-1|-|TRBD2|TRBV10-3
CAISGLAGDNEQFF
TGTGCCATCAGCGGACTAGCGGGGGACAATGAGCAGTTCTTC
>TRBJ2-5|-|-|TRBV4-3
CASSQGTATQETQYF
TGCGCCAGCAGCCAAGGGACAGCTACACAAGAGACCCAGTACTTC
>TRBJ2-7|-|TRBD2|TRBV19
CASRRTSGNNYEQYF
TGTGCCAGTAGAAGGACTAGCGGGAATAACTACGAGCAGTACTTC
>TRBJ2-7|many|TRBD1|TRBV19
CASSMTGGVGEQYF
TGTGCCAGTAGTATGACAGGGGGCGTCGGCGAGCAGTACTTC
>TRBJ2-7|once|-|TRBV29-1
CSVEPSGYEQYF
TGCAGCGTTGAACCCAGCGGGTACGAGCAGTACTTC
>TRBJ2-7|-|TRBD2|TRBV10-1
CASSEKGLAGFGEQYF
TGCGCCAGCAGTGAGAAAGGGCTAGCGGGTTTTGGCGAGCAGTACTTC
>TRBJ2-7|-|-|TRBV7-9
CSSSPGVGASYEQYF
TGTTCCAGCAGCCCAGGGGTTGGAGCCTCCTACGAGCAGTACTTC
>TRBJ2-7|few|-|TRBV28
CASSSPARASYEQYF
TGTGCCAGCAGTTCCCCAGCCAGGGCTTCCTACGAGCAGTACTTC
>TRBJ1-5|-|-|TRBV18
CASSPEGSGNQPQHF
TGTGCCAGCTCACCCGAGGGTAGTGGCAATCAGCCCCAGCATTTT
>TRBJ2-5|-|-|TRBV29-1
CSVHRYEGTQYF
TGCAGCGTCCACAGGTACGAAGGGACCCAGTACTTC
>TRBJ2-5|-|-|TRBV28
CASSLTRGPPQETQYF
TGTGCCAGCAGTTTAACGCGGGGGCCTCCCCAAGAGACCCAGTACTTC
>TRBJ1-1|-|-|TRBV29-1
CSVEPQPGMEAFF
TGCAGCGTTGAACCACAGCCCGGTATGGAAGCTTTCTTT
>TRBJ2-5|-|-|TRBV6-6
CASSFGEGETQYF
TGTGCCAGCAGCTTCGGGGAAGGAGAGACCCAGTACTTC
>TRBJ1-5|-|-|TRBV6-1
CASSDLSQPQHF
TGTGCCAGCAGTGACCTGAGTCAGCCCCAGCATTTT
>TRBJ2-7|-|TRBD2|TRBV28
CASSLSLAGGTYEQYF
TGTGCCAGCAGTTTATCCTTAGCGGGAGGGACCTACGAGCAGTACTTC
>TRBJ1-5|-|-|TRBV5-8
CASSSGRGSLQPQHF
TGTGCCAGCAGCTCGGGGAGGGGGTCTCTTCAGCCCCAGCATTTT
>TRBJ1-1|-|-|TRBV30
CAWTKTVNTEAFF
TGTGCCTGGACTAAGACAGTGAACACTGAAGCTTTCTTT
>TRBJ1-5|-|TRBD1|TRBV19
CASSIELTGGRKPQHF
TGTGCCAGTAGTATAGAGTTGACAGGGGGCAGGAAGCCCCAGCATTTT
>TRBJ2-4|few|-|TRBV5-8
CASRIPGDALRVAKNIQYF
TGTGCCAGCAGGATACCGGGAGACGCCTTAAGGGTAGCCAAAAACATTCAGTACTTC
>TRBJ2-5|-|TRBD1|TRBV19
CASIRQGRETQYF
TGTGCCAGTATCCGACAGGGCAGGGAGACCCAGTACTTC
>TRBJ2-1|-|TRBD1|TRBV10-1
CASSTGTGGNNEQFF
TGCGCCAGCAGCACCGGGACAGGGGGAAACAATGAGCAGTTCTTC
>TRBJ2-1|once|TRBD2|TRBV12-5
CASIPEGTSGRGDINEQFF
TGTGCTAGCATACCAGAGGGGACTAGCGGGAGGGGGGACATCAATGAGCAGTTCTTC
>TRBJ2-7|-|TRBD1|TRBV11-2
CASSLNPSAGGQDTYEQYF
TGTGCCAGCAGCTTAAACCCCTCCGCCGGGGGACAGGACACCTACGAGCAGTACTTC
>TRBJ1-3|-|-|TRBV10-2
CASSGRTVTGNTIYF
TGCGCCAGCAGTGGTCGGACAGTAACTGGAAACACCATATATTTT
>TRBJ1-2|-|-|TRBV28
CASSQGVKGYTF
TGTGCCAGCAGCCAAGGGGTAAAGGGCTACACCTTC
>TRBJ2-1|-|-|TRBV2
CASSELSKNNEQFF
TGTGCCAGCAGTGAGTTGTCAAAAAACAATGAGCAGTTCTTC
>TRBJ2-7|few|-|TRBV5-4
CASSPGPGTYEQYF
TGTGCCAGCAGCCCTGGCCCCGGGACCTACGAGCAGTACTTC
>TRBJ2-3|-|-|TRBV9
CASSVVAGSTDTQYF
TGTGCCAGCAGCGTAGTTGCCGGGAGCACAGATACGCAGTATTTT
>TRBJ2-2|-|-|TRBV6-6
CASSKQGYDSGELFF
TGTGCCAGCAGCAAACAGGGATATGACTCCGGGGAGCTGTTTTTT
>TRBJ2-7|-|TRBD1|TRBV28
CASRRMLGQGSYEQYF
TGTGCCAGCAGAAGAATGTTGGGACAGGGTTCCTACGAGCAGTACTTC
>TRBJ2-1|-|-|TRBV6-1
CASRYQLANNEQFF
TGTGCCAGCCGGTACCAGCTAGCAAACAATGAGCAGTTCTTC
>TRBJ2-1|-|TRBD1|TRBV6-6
CASNFDRAYNEQFF
TGTGCCAGCAACTTTGACAGGGCGTACAATGAGCAGTTCTTC
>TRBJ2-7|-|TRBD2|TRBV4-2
CASSPGEVAGVEQYF
TGTGCCAGCTCCCCAGGAGAGGTAGCGGGAGTCGAGCAGTACTTC
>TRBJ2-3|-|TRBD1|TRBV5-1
CASSFTPGQGGDTQYF
TGCGCCAGCAGTTTTACTCCGGGACAGGGTGGCGATACGCAGTATTTT
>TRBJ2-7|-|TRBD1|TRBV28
CASRGTGGYEQYF
TGTGCCAGCAGGGGGACAGGGGGCTACGAGCAGTACTTC
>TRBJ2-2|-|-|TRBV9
CASSVEKGVGGELFF
TGTGCCAGCAGCGTAGAAAAGGGGGTCGGCGGGGAGCTGTTTTTT
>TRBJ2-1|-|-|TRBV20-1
CSASGAEQFF
TGCAGTGCTAGTGGGGCAGAGCAGTTCTTC
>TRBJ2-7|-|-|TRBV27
CASSFNRAYGEQYF
TGTGCCAGCAGTTTTAACAGGGCGTACGGCGAGCAGTACTTC
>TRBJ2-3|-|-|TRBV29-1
CSVLTGRGTQYF
TGCAGCGTACTCACAGGGAGGGGTACGCAGTATTTT
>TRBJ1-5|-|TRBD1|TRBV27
CASSLRQGGAGYQPQHF
TGTGCCAGCAGTCTCCGACAGGGAGGTGCGGGTTATCAGCCCCAGCATTTT
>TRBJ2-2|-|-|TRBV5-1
CASSLDPGGTNTGELFF
TGCGCCAGCAGCTTGGATCCGGGTGGCACGAACACCGGGGAGCTGTTTTTT
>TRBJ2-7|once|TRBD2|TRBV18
CASSLTPLAGVYEQYF
TGTGCCAGCTCACTAACCCCCCTCGCGGGGGTTTACGAGCAGTACTTC
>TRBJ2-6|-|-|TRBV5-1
CASSSGQNSGANVLTF
TGCGCCAGCAGCTCCGGACAGAACTCTGGGGCCAACGTCCTGACTTTC